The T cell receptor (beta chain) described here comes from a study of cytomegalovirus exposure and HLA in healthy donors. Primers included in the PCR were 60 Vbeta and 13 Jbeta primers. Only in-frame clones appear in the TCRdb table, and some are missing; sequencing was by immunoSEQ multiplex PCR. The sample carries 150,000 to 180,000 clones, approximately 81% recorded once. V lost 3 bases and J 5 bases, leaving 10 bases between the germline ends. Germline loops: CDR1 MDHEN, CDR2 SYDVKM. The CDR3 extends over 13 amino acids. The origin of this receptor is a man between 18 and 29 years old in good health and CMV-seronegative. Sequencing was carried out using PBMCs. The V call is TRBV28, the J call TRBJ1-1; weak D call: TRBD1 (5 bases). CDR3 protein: CASSFQGSTEAFF. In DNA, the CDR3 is TGTGCCAGCAGTTTCCAGGGAAGTACTGAAGCTTTCTTT. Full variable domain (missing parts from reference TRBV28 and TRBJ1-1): DVKVTQSSRYLVKRTGEKVFLECVQDMDHENMFWYRQDPGLGLRLIYFSYDVKMKEKGDIPEGYSVSREKKERFSLILESASTNQTSMYLCASSFQGSTEAFFGQGTRLTVV.